This T cell receptor beta chain was identified during a study of blood T cell repertoires in COVID-19. The CDR3 length is 13 residues. Trimming removed 4 bases from V and 3 bases from J, with 12 bases in between. Looked up from germline, CDR1 is SQVTM and CDR2 is ANQGSEA. Libraries were prepared by immunoSEQ multiplex PCR; TCRdb keeps only in-frame clonotypes and omits some of them. This sample has 310,000 or so clones, with approximately 86% found just once. Participants were aged about 18 to 89 years from about 25 US areas. Assignment of participants to cohorts was predicated upon participant-reported clinical history. This clone was counted once.

The source material was PBMCs or T cells enriched from blood (not recorded which). The chain couples TRBV29-1 to TRBJ1-2; the D gene is possibly TRBD1 (5 bases). The clonotype was recovered from a woman under 30 who had recovered from COVID-19. The CDR3: CSVVVVGDYGYTF. The CDR3 region has the DNA TGCAGCGTTGTGGTGGTAGGGGACTATGGCTACACCTTC.